This T cell receptor beta chain was recorded in a study of blood T cell repertoires in COVID-19. Overall study context: COVID-19 samples from acute and convalescent phases originated in the United States, Italy and Spain. Sources were T cells, B-cell-depleted T cells, or PBMCs; the material itself was cDNA or gDNA.

In the original analysis: From reference gene primer amplification, estimates of nucleated cell counts were derived. Here immunoSEQ multiplex PCR was the method, and the copy in TCRdb shows in-frame clones only, minus some. Clone size and V and J calls were adopted from that table, with D and trimming inferred from the DNA. The sample carries roughly 120,000 clones, approximately 70% recorded once. This CDR3 comprises 13 residues. Per germline, CDR1 SNHLY and CDR2 FYNNEI. V lost 4 bases, J lost 8 bases, and 5 bases stayed unmatched. This chain uses TRBV2 with TRBJ2-4, with 7 bases lining up with TRBD1. This sequence was found in a human donor with acute or convalescent COVID-19. The donor label of this sample is uncertain. The material sequenced was peripheral blood. CDR3 residues: CASSGDRMDIQYF. For the CDR3, the DNA is TGTGCCAGCAGTGGGGACAGAATGGACATTCAGTACTTC.